The rows below give T cell receptor beta chains drawn from one sample of a study of OX40 agonist ivuxolimab in advanced cancers. Some clones are missing from TCRdb's copy, which holds only in-frame ones; the method was immunoSEQ multiplex PCR. The sample carries roughly 100,000 clones, about nine tenths recorded once. The sequencing here drew on CD4+ or CD8+ T cells sorted from blood, taken in a trial of the OX40 agonist ivuxolimab. The receptors here all came from an adult with an advanced solid tumor such as melanoma, head and neck, liver or kidney cancer. CDR3s leave out the opening cysteine and the closing phenylalanine or tryptophan.

v_call: TRBV15; cdr3_aa: ATSRDSTGANVLT
v_call: TRBV18; cdr3_aa: ASSPFSGGQQETQY
v_call: TRBV18; cdr3_aa: ASSAGARTEAF
v_call: TRBV6-5; cdr3_aa: ASSATGYYEQY
v_call: TRBV10-1; cdr3_aa: ASSESRPLRGTPTPSNEKLF
v_call: TRBV18; cdr3_aa: ASSPGGPEQY
v_call: TRBV18; cdr3_aa: ASSPPPGGRNTGELF
v_call: TRBV18; cdr3_aa: ASSPGTGGNNEQF
v_call: TRBV19; cdr3_aa: ASTPEGGYTGELF
v_call: TRBV5-1; cdr3_aa: ASSVTGSGNTIY
v_call: TRBV6-5; cdr3_aa: ASSLGGAYYQPQH
v_call: TRBV15; cdr3_aa: ATSLGQSLMPGYT
v_call: TRBV27; cdr3_aa: ASSLSQYSNQPQH
v_call: TRBV20-1; cdr3_aa: SARVWETQY
v_call: TRBV29-1; cdr3_aa: VCGGPPSYEQY
v_call: TRBV30; cdr3_aa: AASPHSGNTIY
v_call: TRBV7-2; cdr3_aa: ASSLSYNEQF
v_call: TRBV5-6; cdr3_aa: ASSLGVAGSKRSGYT
v_call: TRBV6-5; cdr3_aa: ASSYSRDRGGDTQY
v_call: TRBV27; cdr3_aa: ASRTAGQGRGGYT
v_call: TRBV5-8; cdr3_aa: ASSSLTRTDSNQPQH
v_call: TRBV6-1; cdr3_aa: ASSMEGAYGYT
v_call: TRBV5-6; cdr3_aa: ASSLWISRGEQF
v_call: TRBV20-1; cdr3_aa: SARILDTIY
v_call: TRBV6-6; cdr3_aa: ASSSGPGANVLT
v_call: TRBV7-2; cdr3_aa: ASSPRFVDSPLH
v_call: TRBV10-3; cdr3_aa: AISDSGTGGEKLF